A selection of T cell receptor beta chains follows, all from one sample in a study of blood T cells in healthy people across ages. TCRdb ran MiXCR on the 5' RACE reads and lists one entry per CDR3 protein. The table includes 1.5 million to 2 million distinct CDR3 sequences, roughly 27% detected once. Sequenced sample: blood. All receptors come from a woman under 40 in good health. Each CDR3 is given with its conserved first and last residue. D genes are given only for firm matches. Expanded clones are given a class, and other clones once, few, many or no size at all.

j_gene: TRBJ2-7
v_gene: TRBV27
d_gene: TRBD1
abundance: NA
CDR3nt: TGTGCCAGCAGTTTGACAGGGGGCGCTCCCCACGAGCAGTACTTC
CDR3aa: CASSLTGGAPHEQYF

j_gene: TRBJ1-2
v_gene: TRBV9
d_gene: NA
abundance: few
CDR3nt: TGTGCCAGCAGCGTAGGCCCAGACGCAAACTATGGCTACACCTTC
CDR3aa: CASSVGPDANYGYTF

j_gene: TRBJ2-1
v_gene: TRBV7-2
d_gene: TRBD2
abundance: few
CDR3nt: TGTGCCAGCAGCCACGGGACTAGCAAAAGCAATGAGCAGTTCTTC
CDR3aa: CASSHGTSKSNEQFF

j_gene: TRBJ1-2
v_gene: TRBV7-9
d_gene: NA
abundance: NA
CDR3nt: TGTGCCAGCAGGGGGACGGCTGATCATGGCTACACCTTC
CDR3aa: CASRGTADHGYTF

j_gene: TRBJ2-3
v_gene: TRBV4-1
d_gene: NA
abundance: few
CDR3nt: TGCGCCAGCAGCCAAAACCGCCTAGGTCGGCTAGCGTCAGATACGCAGTATTTT
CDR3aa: CASSQNRLGRLASDTQYF

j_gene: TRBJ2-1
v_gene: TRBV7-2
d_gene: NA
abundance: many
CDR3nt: TGTGCCAGCAGCTTGGACGTTGTATCCTACAATGAGCAGTTCTTC
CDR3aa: CASSLDVVSYNEQFF

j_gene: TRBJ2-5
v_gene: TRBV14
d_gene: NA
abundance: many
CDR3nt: TGTGCCAGCAGCCAAGATCGGACGAGACAAGAGACCCAGTACTTC
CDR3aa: CASSQDRTRQETQYF

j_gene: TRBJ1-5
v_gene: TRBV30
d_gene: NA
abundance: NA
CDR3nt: TGTGCCTGGAGCGGGACTTCAAGGGATCAGCCCCAGCATTTT
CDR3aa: CAWSGTSRDQPQHF

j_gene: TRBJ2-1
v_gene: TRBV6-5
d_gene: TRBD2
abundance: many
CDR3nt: TGTGCCAGCAGTTACTCGACTAGCGGGAGAGCGCAGTTCTTC
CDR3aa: CASSYSTSGRAQFF

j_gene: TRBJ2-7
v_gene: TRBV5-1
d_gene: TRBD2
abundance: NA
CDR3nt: TGCGCCAGCAGCTCCGGGACTAGCAAGGACTACGAGCAGTACTTC
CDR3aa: CASSSGTSKDYEQYF